A selection of T cell receptor beta chains follows, all from one sample in a study of Ad26.COV2.S vaccination and SARS-CoV-2 variants. Clones were read by immunoSEQ multiplex PCR, and TCRdb kept only the in-frame ones, dropping some. This table has 430,000 or so clones, roughly 89% appearing once. Sequenced material: peripheral blood, taken in a trial of Ad26.COV2.S vaccine versus placebo. These receptors were obtained from a person aged 18 to 65 who received the Ad26.COV2.S COVID-19 vaccine or a placebo. The CDR3 runs from the conserved cysteine through the conserved F or W. The order of the fields is J gene, D gene, V gene, clone size, CDR3 DNA, CDR3 protein. A D gene is named only where the DNA matches it firmly. Some rows mark clone size as missing; the rest say once, few, many or name a class of expanded clone.

TRBJ1-2 . TRBV28 . TGTGCCAGCAGTTTTCGTAACTATGGCTACACCTTC CASSFRNYGYTF
TRBJ1-1 . TRBV7-9 . TGTGCCAGCAGCTTAGCTGGTGGAGAAGAAGCTTTCTTT CASSLAGGEEAFF
TRBJ1-6 TRBD1 TRBV5-4 . TGTGCCAGCAGCTTGGGTGGGCAACAGGGGGCACAATCACCCCTCCACTTT CASSLGGQQGAQSPLHF
TRBJ2-3 . TRBV5-3 few TGTGCCAGAAGCTCCCCACCGGGCGGGTCGTGGGCGGGCACAGATACGCAGTATTTT CARSSPPGGSWAGTDTQYF
TRBJ2-5 TRBD2 TRBV3-1/TRBV3-2 . TGTGCCAGCAGCCCTGGGACTAGCGGGGGGGCTCTAGAGACCCAGTACTTC CASSPGTSGGALETQYF
TRBJ2-1 . TRBV5-1 . TGCGCCAGCAGCTTAGGATCCCGTACCTCCGGGGCGGAGCAGTTCTTC CASSLGSRTSGAEQFF
TRBJ1-4 . TRBV10-3 . TGTGCCATCAGTAAACAGACACGAGATAATGAAAAACTGTTTTTT CAISKQTRDNEKLFF
TRBJ1-4 . TRBV7-9 . TGTGCCAGCAGCTTAGGGGCAGATACTAATGAAAAACTGTTTTTT CASSLGADTNEKLFF
TRBJ2-7 . TRBV4-3 . TGCGCCAGCAGCCAAGGTTTGCCCTACGAGCAGTACTTC CASSQGLPYEQYF
TRBJ2-1 . TRBV28 . TGTGCCAGCAGTTTACCCCATCCCCAACAGGGAGCGTCGAATGAGCAGTTCTTC CASSLPHPQQGASNEQFF
TRBJ2-2 . TRBV7-3 . TGTGCCAGCAGCTTAAATTCCGGGGCCGGGGAGCTGTTTTTT CASSLNSGAGELFF
TRBJ1-1 . TRBV6-6 . TGTGCCAGCGTTTCAGCGGGTGAAGCTTTCTTT CASVSAGEAFF
TRBJ1-2 . TRBV4-2 once TGTGCCAGCAGCCAAGATCAAATTTCTAACTATGGCTACACCTTC CASSQDQISNYGYTF
TRBJ2-3 . TRBV18 . TGTGCCAGCTCACCCGGACTGACTACAGATACGCAGTATTTT CASSPGLTTDTQYF
TRBJ1-5 . TRBV27 few TGTGCCAGCAGTTTAAATCAGTATAGCAATCAGCCCCAGCATTTT CASSLNQYSNQPQHF
TRBJ1-4 . TRBV28 . TGTGCCAGCAGTTTAACTCCCCATACCGACGAAAAACTGTTTTTT CASSLTPHTDEKLFF
TRBJ1-2 . TRBV11-2 . TGTGCCAGCAGCCCCGGACCTTTCAACTATGGCTACACCTTC CASSPGPFNYGYTF
TRBJ2-3 . TRBV7-2 . TGTGCCAGCAGCTTAGGAACGGGGTTCACAGATACGCAGTATTTT CASSLGTGFTDTQYF
TRBJ1-5 . TRBV5-3 once TGTGCCAGAAGCTCCTCCTTGACAGGTGGTCATCAGCCCCAGCATTTT CARSSSLTGGHQPQHF
TRBJ1-6 . TRBV28 . TGTGCCAGCAGGTTAAGACAGGCGGATAATTCACCCCTCCACTTT CASRLRQADNSPLHF
TRBJ2-1 TRBD2 TRBV7-9 once TGTGCCAGCAGCTTAAGTCTAGGTAGCGGGCACTCCTACAATGAGCAGTTCTTC CASSLSLGSGHSYNEQFF
TRBJ2-3 . TRBV13 . TGTGCCAGCAGCCCCCCGGGGACAGATACGCAGTATTTT CASSPPGTDTQYF
TRBJ2-3 TRBD2 TRBV19 . TGTGCCAGTAGCCATCGACTAGCGGGATACACAGATACGCAGTATTTT CASSHRLAGYTDTQYF
TRBJ1-6 TRBD1 TRBV5-6 . TGTGCCAGCAGCTACCCGGGACAGGGAAACTCACCCCTCCACTTT CASSYPGQGNSPLHF
TRBJ2-5 . TRBV15 . TGTGCCACCAGCAGCGACCCACAAGAGACCCAGTACTTC CATSSDPQETQYF
TRBJ1-1 TRBD1 TRBV27 . TGTGCCAGCAGTCTGTCGCTCGGGACAGGGACGCACACTGAAGCTTTCTTT CASSLSLGTGTHTEAFF
TRBJ2-2 TRBD2 TRBV5-5 . TGTGCCAGCAGCTGGGAGCGGGGGGCAGCGAACACCGGGGAGCTGTTTTTT CASSWERGAANTGELFF
TRBJ1-5 TRBD1 TRBV19 few TGTGCCAGTTCACAGGGGACCGGACGGCCCCAGCATTTT CASSQGTGRPQHF
TRBJ1-3 . TRBV4-3 . TGCGCCAGCAGCCAAGACCCCCGGTATGGAAACACCATATATTTT CASSQDPRYGNTIYF
TRBJ1-2 TRBD1 TRBV6-5 . TGTGCCAGCAGGGGCCTGGGACAGGTCATCCATGGCTACACCTTC CASRGLGQVIHGYTF
TRBJ1-1 . TRBV6-5 once TGTGCCAGCAGTTACCCGACATACTCAGGTGAAGCTTTCTTT CASSYPTYSGEAFF
TRBJ2-1 . TRBV5-1 few TGCGCCAGCAGCTTGGAAGGAGGGTCCTACAATGAGCAGTTCTTC CASSLEGGSYNEQFF
TRBJ1-4 . TRBV7-9 . TGTGCCAGCAGCTTAGGATATCAGGGCCTTCTAACAACTAATGAAAAACTGTTTTTT CASSLGYQGLLTTNEKLFF
TRBJ1-5 TRBD1 TRBV18 . TGTGCCAGCTCACCTCGGGACAGCCGACCCTCCGATCAGCCCCAGCATTTT CASSPRDSRPSDQPQHF
TRBJ1-3 . TRBV19 . TGTGCCAGTAACTTCAGCCCTGGAAACACCATATATTTT CASNFSPGNTIYF
TRBJ1-2 . TRBV3-1/TRBV3-2 few TGTGCCAGCAGCCCGGGCCCGGCCAGGGCCTTCTATGGCTACACCTTC CASSPGPARAFYGYTF
TRBJ2-1 . TRBV7-2 once TGTGCCAGCAGCTCCTCGTCTTCTGGCGTTCCTCGCTCCTACAATGAGCAGTTCTTC CASSSSSSGVPRSYNEQFF
TRBJ1-2 . TRBV19 . TGTGCCAGTAGTATTGTCCGGGAAGGTGGCTACACCTTC CASSIVREGGYTF
TRBJ2-1 TRBD1 TRBV12-3/TRBV12-4 . TGTGCCAGCAGTCCCTCCGGGACAGAGGGGCTCTTC CASSPSGTEGLF
TRBJ1-4 . TRBV9 . TGTGCCAGCAGCGCCTCCCCGCGCGGGACTAATGAAAAACTGTTTTTT CASSASPRGTNEKLFF
TRBJ1-1 . TRBV28 . TGTGCCACCCAAGAATACACTGAAGCTTTCTTT CATQEYTEAFF
TRBJ1-5 TRBD1 TRBV4-2 . TGTGCCAGCAGCCAACGTTACGGACAGGAGAAACAGCCCCAGCATTTT CASSQRYGQEKQPQHF
TRBJ1-2 TRBD1 TRBV6-5 . TGTGCCAGCAGTTATACCTTTCGGGACAGGGGATCTGGCTACACCTTC CASSYTFRDRGSGYTF
TRBJ1-1 . TRBV20-1 . TGCAGTGCTAGCCAGAACACTGAAGCTTTCTTT CSASQNTEAFF
TRBJ2-3 . TRBV29-1 . TGCAGCGTTGAAGATGGGTCGCTCTCAGATACGCAGTATTTT CSVEDGSLSDTQYF
TRBJ1-5 . TRBV6-1 . TGTGCCAGCAGTGAAGACCCCACCCTTAATCAGCCCCAGCATTTT CASSEDPTLNQPQHF
TRBJ1-1 . TRBV6-5 . TGTGCCAGCAGTTACCGGACAGAGAACACTGAAGCTTTCTTT CASSYRTENTEAFF
TRBJ1-4 . TRBV30 . TGTGCCTGGAGTGTAAGGGGCGGCGGCGAAAAACTGTTTTTT CAWSVRGGGEKLFF
TRBJ2-5 . TRBV11-2 . TGTGCCAGCAGCTTAGCTCGGGGGACCCCTCGAGGGGAGACCCAGTACTTC CASSLARGTPRGETQYF
TRBJ2-5 TRBD2 TRBV14 . TGTGCCAGCAGCCAATGGCTAGCGGCGTCGGAGACCCAGTACTTC CASSQWLAASETQYF
TRBJ2-3 . TRBV7-9 . TGTGCCAGCAGCTTGTGGGCCACTAGCACAGATACGCAGTATTTT CASSLWATSTDTQYF
TRBJ1-4 . TRBV7-9 . TGTGCCAGCAGCTCCCCCCAGGGAGAAGGTGAAAAACTGTTTTTT CASSSPQGEGEKLFF
TRBJ1-1 . TRBV20-1 . TGCAGTGCTAGTACCGGGACCCCCGCCGGGTTGAACACTGAAGCTTTCTTT CSASTGTPAGLNTEAFF
TRBJ1-5 . TRBV6-2/TRBV6-3 . TGTGCCAGCAGTTACGGCACCATTGGCAATCAGCCCCAGCATTTT CASSYGTIGNQPQHF
TRBJ1-6 . TRBV5-4 . TGTGCCAGCAGCCCAGGTCGTTCACCCCTCCACTTT CASSPGRSPLHF
TRBJ1-2 . TRBV5-3 . TGTGCCAGAAAATCGGCCTGCCCTTGGCAGACAGGACTCTACACCTTC CARKSACPWQTGLYTF